The count of the clone carrying this T cell receptor beta chain is one. The sample originates from a study of OX40 agonist ivuxolimab in advanced cancers. Trimming pared 2 bases from V and 3 bases from J, leaving 13 bases between. Germline V lookup: CDR1 SGHVS, CDR2 FQNEAQ. The CDR3 is 16 residues long. Here immunoSEQ multiplex PCR was the method, and the copy in TCRdb shows in-frame clones only, minus some. The sample yields about 47,000 clones, around 81% seen once. The sequencing here drew on CD4+ or CD8+ T cells sorted from blood, taken in a trial of the OX40 agonist ivuxolimab. This TCR was sampled from an adult with an advanced solid tumor such as melanoma, head and neck, liver or kidney cancer. The chain links TRBV7-8 to TRBJ2-2; D may be TRBD1 (6 bases). The CDR3 region has the DNA TGTGCCAGCAGCTTACCCGGGACACACTACACCGGGGAGCTGTTTTTT. It translates to CASSLPGTHYTGELFF.